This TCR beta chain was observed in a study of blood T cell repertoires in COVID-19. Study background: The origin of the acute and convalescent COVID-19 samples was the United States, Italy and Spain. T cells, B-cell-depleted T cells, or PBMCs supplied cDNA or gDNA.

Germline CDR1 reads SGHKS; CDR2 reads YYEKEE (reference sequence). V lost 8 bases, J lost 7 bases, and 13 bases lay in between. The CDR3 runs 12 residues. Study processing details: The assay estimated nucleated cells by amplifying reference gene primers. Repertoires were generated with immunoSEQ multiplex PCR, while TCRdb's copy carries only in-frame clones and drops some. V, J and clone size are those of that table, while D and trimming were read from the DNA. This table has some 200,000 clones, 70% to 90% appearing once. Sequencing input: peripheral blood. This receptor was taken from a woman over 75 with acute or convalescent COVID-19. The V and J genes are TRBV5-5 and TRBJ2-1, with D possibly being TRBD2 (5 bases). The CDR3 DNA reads TGTGCCAGTTCCGAGGGAAAGAATGAGCAGTTCTTC. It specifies CASSEGKNEQFF.